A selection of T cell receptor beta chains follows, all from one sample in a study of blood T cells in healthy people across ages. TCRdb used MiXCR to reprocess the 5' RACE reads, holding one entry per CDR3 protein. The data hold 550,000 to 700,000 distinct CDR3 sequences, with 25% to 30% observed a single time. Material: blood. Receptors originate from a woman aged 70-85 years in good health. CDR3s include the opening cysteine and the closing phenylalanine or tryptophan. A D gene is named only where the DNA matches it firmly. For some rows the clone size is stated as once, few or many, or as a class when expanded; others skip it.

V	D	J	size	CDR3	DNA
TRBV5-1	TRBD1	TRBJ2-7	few	CASSLVVGGPSSYEQYF	TGCGCCAGCAGCTTGGTGGTAGGGGGCCCGAGCTCCTACGAGCAGTACTTC
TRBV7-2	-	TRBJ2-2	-	CASSPRTNANTGELFF	TGTGCCAGCAGCCCCCGGACAAATGCGAACACCGGGGAGCTGTTTTTT
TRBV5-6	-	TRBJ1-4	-	CASRLHSGGEKLFF	TGTGCCAGCAGGCTCCATTCTGGTGGGGAAAAACTGTTTTTT
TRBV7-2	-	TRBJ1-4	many	CASSPNGQPNEKLFF	TGTGCCAGCAGCCCAAACGGACAGCCTAATGAAAAACTGTTTTTT
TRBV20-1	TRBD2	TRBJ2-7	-	CSARDQQRGSSYEQYF	TGCAGTGCTAGAGATCAGCAGCGGGGGAGCTCCTACGAGCAGTACTTC
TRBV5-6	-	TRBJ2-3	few	CASRPGGADTQYF	TGTGCCAGCAGACCAGGAGGGGCGGATACGCAGTATTTT
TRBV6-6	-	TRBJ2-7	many	CASTYGGEQYF	TGTGCCAGCACCTACGGAGGGGAGCAGTACTTC
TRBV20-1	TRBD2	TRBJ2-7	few	CSAPTSGGWEQYF	TGCAGTGCTCCTACTAGCGGGGGCTGGGAGCAGTACTTC
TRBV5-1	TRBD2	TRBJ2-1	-	CASSPSASGGAWGEQFF	TGCGCCAGCAGCCCTTCGGCTAGCGGGGGGGCTTGGGGTGAGCAGTTCTTC
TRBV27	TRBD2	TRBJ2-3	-	CASSFSGGPYTQYF	TGTGCCAGCAGTTTTAGCGGGGGGCCTTATACGCAGTATTTT
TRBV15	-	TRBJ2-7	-	CATSRDATGTYEQYF	TGTGCCACCAGCAGAGATGCGACCGGCACCTACGAGCAGTACTTC
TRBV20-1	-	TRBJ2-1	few	CSANPIYNEQFF	TGCAGTGCTAACCCCATTTACAATGAGCAGTTCTTC
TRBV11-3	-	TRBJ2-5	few	CASSLVRAKETQYF	TGTGCCAGCAGCTTGGTCAGGGCAAAAGAGACCCAGTACTTC
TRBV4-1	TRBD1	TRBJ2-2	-	CASSQDGTGSTGELFF	TGCGCCAGCAGCCAAGACGGGACAGGTAGCACCGGGGAGCTGTTTTTT
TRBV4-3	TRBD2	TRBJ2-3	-	CASRTTLGLAGITDTQYF	TGCGCCAGCAGGACCACCCTGGGACTAGCGGGGATCACAGATACGCAGTATTTT
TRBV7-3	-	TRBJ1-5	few	CASSHSTVGGNQPQHF	TGTGCCAGCAGCCATTCTACGGTCGGGGGCAATCAGCCCCAGCATTTT
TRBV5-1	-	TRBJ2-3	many	CASSKDSSDTQYF	TGCGCCAGCAGCAAAGACAGCTCAGATACGCAGTATTTT
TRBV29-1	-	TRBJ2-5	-	CSAYGVGETQYF	TGCAGCGCTTACGGGGTAGGCGAGACCCAGTACTTC